This T cell receptor beta chain was sequenced for a study of human CD8 memory T cell subsets. Study conclusions and caveats: Of all T cell receptor chains, just the beta chains were sequenced in this study.

UMI-labeled 5' RACE was the method by which TCR beta libraries were made. In the source study's methods: Functional CDR3 beta clonotype counts ranged from 3,000 to 18,000 in each TCR beta library. Following a re-call of the 5' RACE reads, TCRdb has one entry per CDR3 protein and lacks DNA. The V and J calls and clone size are TCRdb's, not the authors'. The table lists under 4,500 distinct CDR3 sequences, with less than 20% in the top ten. Germline CDR1 reads SGHAT; CDR2 reads FQDESV (reference sequence). The CDR3 spans 16 residues. Duplicate vials holding 150,000 sorted CD8+ T cells per subset yielded the RNA. Notes on this clonotype: Its antigen is not known.

The TCR comes from a human donor in good health. Sequenced material: CD8+ T cells from PBMCs. The V call is TRBV11-1, the J call TRBJ2-2; checking the TCRdb D call of TRBD2 is not possible without DNA. The CDR3: CASSSRLAGDAEELFF.